The 10 T cell receptor beta chains below all came from one sample that was sequenced in a study of blood T cell repertoires in COVID-19. Clones were read by immunoSEQ multiplex PCR, and TCRdb kept only the in-frame ones, dropping some. The data show roughly 250,000 clones, about 87% seen once. Material for sequencing was PBMCs or T cells enriched from blood (not recorded which). These receptors all stem from a woman in her thirties or forties who had been exposed to COVID-19.

This clone was picked up a small number of times. The gene calls are TRBV2 and TRBJ2-1; D might be TRBD2 (6 bases). This CDR3 has 15 residues. The germline V and J ends were trimmed by 2 bases and 9 bases, with 17 bases remaining between them. The V gene's germline CDR1 is SNHLY and CDR2 FYNNEI. The CDR3 nucleotides are TGTGCCAGCAGTGAAATTGGTGGGAGGATTACTGAGCAGTTCTTC. As protein: CASSEIGGRITEQFF.

The rearrangement uses TRBV14 and TRBJ2-2; 11 nucleotides line up with TRBD2. V lost 4 bases and J lost 6; bases outside the gene matches: 1. Germline V gene sequence: CDR1 SGHDN, CDR2 FVKESK. The CDR3 has 14 residues. This chain's CDR3 is CASSLSGRAGELFF. CDR3 in DNA: TGTGCCAGCAGCCTTAGCGGGAGGGCCGGGGAGCTGTTTTTT.

The genes are TRBV5-5 and TRBJ1-2; D not certain. Per germline, CDR1 SGHKS and CDR2 YYEKEE (reference sequence). V lost 4 bases, J lost 4 bases, and 11 bases lay in between. The CDR3 length is 13 residues. CDR3 nucleotides: TGTGCCAGCAGCCGGACGGACTTCTATGGCTACACCTTC. This translates into CASSRTDFYGYTF.

The chain combines TRBV2 with TRBJ1-2; D is unresolved. Germline V gives CDR1 SNHLY, CDR2 FYNNEI. The CDR3 has 15 amino acids. V shed 1 base and J shed 0 bases, with 9 bases lying between them. The CDR3 nucleotides are TGTGCCAGCAGTGAAGGTTCGGGAGCTAACTATGGCTACACCTTC. This encodes CASSEGSGANYGYTF.

The chain employs TRBV6-6 and TRBJ2-7; tentative D call: TRBD2 (6 bases). The CDR3 length is 15 residues. V lost 6 bases to trimming and J lost 3 bases, with 18 bases between them. The germline V gene encodes CDR1 MNHNY and CDR2 SVGAGI (reference sequence). The CDR3 reads CASRGGAEFNYEQYF. CDR3 coding DNA: TGTGCCAGCAGGGGCGGGGCGGAATTCAACTACGAGCAGTACTTC.

This clone appeared a single time. The chain joins TRBV9 to TRBJ1-5; possible D gene TRBD1, 6 bases. CDR1 is SGDLS, CDR2 YYNGEE, per germline. The CDR3 runs 14 residues. V lost 0 bases and J lost 6, with 10 bases in between. The CDR3 sequence: CASSVEGETQPQHF. The CDR3 nucleotides are TGTGCCAGCAGCGTAGAGGGGGAGACTCAGCCCCAGCATTTT.

The chain joins TRBV5-1 to TRBJ2-1; 9 nucleotides line up with TRBD1. CDR1 is SGHRS and CDR2 is YFSETQ in the germline V gene. This CDR3 region has 15 residues. Germline trimming cut 4 bases from V and 3 bases from J; bases unmatched to any gene: 5. CDR3 nucleotide sequence: TGCGCCAGCAGCCGCGGGACAGGGAACTACAATGAGCAGTTCTTC. Its translation is CASSRGTGNYNEQFF.

CDR3 nucleotide sequence: TGTGCCAGCAGGTTGGCGGGGATTGAAGCTTTCTTT. It is translated as CASRLAGIEAFF. This chain joins TRBV12-3 or TRBV12-4 and TRBJ1-1; D remains unclear. V was shortened by 6 bases and J by 7 bases, with 12 bases between the two germline ends. This CDR3 has 12 residues.

The rearrangement joins TRBV27 to TRBJ2-7; 12 bases map to TRBD2. CDR1 is MNHEY, CDR2 SMNVEV, per germline (reference sequence). There are 14 residues in the CDR3. With 5 bases clipped from V and 5 bases from J, the junction kept 4 bases outside the gene matches. Here the CDR3 reads CASSPGLAGNEQYF. The CDR3, as DNA: TGTGCCAGCAGTCCCGGACTAGCGGGGAACGAGCAGTACTTC.

The chain has TRBV9 and TRBJ2-3, with a tentative D call TRBD1 (5 bases). Germline CDR1 and CDR2: SGDLS and YYNGEE. The V end was cut by 3 bases, the J end by 6 bases, with 17 bases between. The CDR3 contains 15 residues. CDR3 DNA sequence: TGTGCCAGCAGCGCCTCGACAGTTGGGTCCGATACGCAGTATTTT. As protein: CASSASTVGSDTQYF.